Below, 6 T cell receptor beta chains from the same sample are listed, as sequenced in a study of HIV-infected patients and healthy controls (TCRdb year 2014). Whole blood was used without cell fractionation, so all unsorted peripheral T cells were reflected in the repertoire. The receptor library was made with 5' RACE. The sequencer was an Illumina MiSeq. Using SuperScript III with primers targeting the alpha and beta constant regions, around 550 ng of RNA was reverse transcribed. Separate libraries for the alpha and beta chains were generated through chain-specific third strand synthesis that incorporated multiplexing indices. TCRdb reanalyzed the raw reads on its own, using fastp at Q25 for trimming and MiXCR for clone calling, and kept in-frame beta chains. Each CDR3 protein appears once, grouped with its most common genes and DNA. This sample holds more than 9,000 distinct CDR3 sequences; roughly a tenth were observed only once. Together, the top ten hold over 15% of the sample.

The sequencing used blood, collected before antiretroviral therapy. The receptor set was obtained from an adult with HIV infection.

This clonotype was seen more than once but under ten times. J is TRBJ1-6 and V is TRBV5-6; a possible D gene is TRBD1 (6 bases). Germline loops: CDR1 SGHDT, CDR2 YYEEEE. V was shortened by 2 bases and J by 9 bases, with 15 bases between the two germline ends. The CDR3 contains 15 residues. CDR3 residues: CASSFGIQGSSPLHF. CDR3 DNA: TGTGCCAGCAGCTTTGGGATACAGGGATCTTCACCCCTCCACTTT.

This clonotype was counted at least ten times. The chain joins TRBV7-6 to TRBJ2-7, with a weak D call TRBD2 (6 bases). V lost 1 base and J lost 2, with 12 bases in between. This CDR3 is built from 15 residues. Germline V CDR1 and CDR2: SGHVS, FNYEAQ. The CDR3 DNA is TGTGCCAGCAGCTTAGGGGCGAGCGGGCCCTACGAGCAGTACTTC. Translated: CASSLGASGPYEQYF.

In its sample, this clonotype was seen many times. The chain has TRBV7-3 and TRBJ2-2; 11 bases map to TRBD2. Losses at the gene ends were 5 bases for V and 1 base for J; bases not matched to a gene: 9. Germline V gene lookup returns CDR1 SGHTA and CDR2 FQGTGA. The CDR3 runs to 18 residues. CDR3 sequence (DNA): TGTGCCAGCAGCCCTCAAGGGGGACTAGCGGTGAACACCGGGGAGCTGTTTTTT. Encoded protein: CASSPQGGLAVNTGELFF.

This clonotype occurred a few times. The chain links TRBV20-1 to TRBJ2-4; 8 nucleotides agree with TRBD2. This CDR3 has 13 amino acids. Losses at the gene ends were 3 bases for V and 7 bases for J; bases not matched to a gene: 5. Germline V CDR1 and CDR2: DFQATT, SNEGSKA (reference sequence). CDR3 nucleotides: TGCAGTGCTAGCGCGGGGGGCTTGAACATTCAGTACTTC. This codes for CSASAGGLNIQYF.

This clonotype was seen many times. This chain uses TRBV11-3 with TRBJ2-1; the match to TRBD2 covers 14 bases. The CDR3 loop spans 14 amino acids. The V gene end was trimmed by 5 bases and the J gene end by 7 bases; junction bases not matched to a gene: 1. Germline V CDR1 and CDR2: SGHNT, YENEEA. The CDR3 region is CASSRTSGRNEQFF. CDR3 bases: TGTGCCAGCAGCCGGACTAGCGGGAGGAATGAGCAGTTCTTC.

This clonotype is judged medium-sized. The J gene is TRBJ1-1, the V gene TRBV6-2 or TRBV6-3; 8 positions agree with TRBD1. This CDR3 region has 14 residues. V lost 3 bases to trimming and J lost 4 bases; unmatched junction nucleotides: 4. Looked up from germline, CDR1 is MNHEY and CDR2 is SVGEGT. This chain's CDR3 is CASSYQGAITEAFF. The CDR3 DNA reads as TGTGCCAGCAGTTATCAGGGGGCAATCACTGAAGCTTTCTTT.